Described below is a single T cell receptor beta chain sequence and its context. This entry belongs to a study of blood T cell repertoires in COVID-19. Turning to the study itself: The United States, Italy and Spain were the sources of the acute and convalescent COVID-19 samples.

The CDR3 extends over 15 amino acids. The V gene end was trimmed by 2 bases and the J gene end by 3 bases; junction bases not matched to a gene: 4. Per the germline V gene, CDR1 is SGHAT and CDR2 is FQNNGV. TCRdb keeps only in-frame clones here, not all; method: immunoSEQ multiplex PCR. This repertoire shows over 100,000 clones, roughly 87% found once; its top ten account for around 2%. The J gene is TRBJ1-1, the V gene TRBV11-2, with 9 bases lining up with TRBD1. The specimen was peripheral blood. The sequence was collected from a man in his forties or fifties with active COVID-19. Written as DNA, the CDR3 is TGTGCCAGCAGCTTAATACAGGGGGCTTACACTGAAGCTTTCTTT. It yields the protein CASSLIQGAYTEAFF.